The rows below give T cell receptor beta chains drawn from one sample of a study of CD8+ T cells in alopecia areata. TCRdb keeps only in-frame clones here, not all; method: immunoSEQ multiplex PCR. The table has 180,000 or so clones, 67% seen once. Source: CD8+ T cells sorted from blood, taken at week 0. These receptor sequences come from a human donor with alopecia areata. Each CDR3 is given with its conserved first and last residue. Fields, in order: clone size, D gene, J gene, V gene, CDR3 protein, CDR3 DNA. D genes are given only for firm matches. Clone size is not always given. Where it is, it says once, few, many or a class for expanded clones.

>NA|TRBD1|TRBJ2-7|TRBV27
CASTWTGGTGEQYF
TGTGCCAGCACCTGGACAGGGGGTACGGGCGAGCAGTACTTC
>few|NA|TRBJ1-2|TRBV7-9
CASSLWLDGYTF
TGTGCCAGCAGCTTATGGCTGGATGGCTACACCTTC
>NA|TRBD2|TRBJ2-7|TRBV7-9
CASSSYQGTSVSSYEQYF
TGTGCCAGCAGCTCCTACCAAGGGACTAGCGTAAGCTCCTACGAGCAGTACTTC
>NA|TRBD2|TRBJ2-7|TRBV13
CASTFGRAYEQYF
TGTGCCAGCACCTTCGGGAGGGCCTACGAGCAGTACTTC
>NA|NA|TRBJ1-4|TRBV27
CASSARGFREKLFF
TGTGCCAGCAGTGCCAGGGGCTTTCGGGAAAAACTGTTTTTT
>NA|TRBD2|TRBJ2-1|TRBV5-6
CASSSGSGGFSYNEQFF
TGTGCCAGCAGCTCCGGAAGCGGGGGGTTTTCCTACAATGAGCAGTTCTTC
>NA|NA|TRBJ2-1|TRBV30
CAWSVGRTEQFF
TGTGCCTGGAGTGTAGGGCGTACTGAGCAGTTCTTC
>NA|NA|TRBJ1-5|TRBV4-2
CASSQDRSSNQPQHF
TGTGCCAGCAGCCAAGATCGAAGTAGCAATCAGCCCCAGCATTTT
>NA|NA|TRBJ2-1|TRBV7-9
CASESSEQFF
TGTGCCAGCGAGAGTAGTGAGCAGTTCTTC
>NA|TRBD1|TRBJ2-7|TRBV7-9
CASSLDRGLREQYF
TGTGCCAGCAGCCTCGACAGGGGGCTTCGGGAGCAGTACTTC
>few|TRBD2|TRBJ2-7|TRBV13
CASSQGGGTPYEQYF
TGTGCCAGCAGCCAGGGCGGGGGGACTCCCTACGAGCAGTACTTC
>few|NA|TRBJ2-1|TRBV29-1
CSVGMGSSYNEQFF
TGCAGCGTTGGAATGGGGAGCTCCTACAATGAGCAGTTCTTC
>NA|TRBD1|TRBJ1-4|TRBV13
CASSSGTDEKLFF
TGTGCCAGCAGCTCCGGGACAGATGAAAAACTGTTTTTT
>NA|NA|TRBJ2-5|TRBV11-1
CASGFLGGHQETQYF
TGTGCCAGCGGGTTCCTTGGGGGACACCAAGAGACCCAGTACTTC
>NA|NA|TRBJ2-7|TRBV25-1
CASRRDNPYEQYF
TGTGCCAGCCGAAGGGACAACCCGTACGAGCAGTACTTC
>NA|NA|TRBJ2-5|TRBV27
CASSLLEKKTQYF
TGTGCCAGCAGTTTATTAGAGAAGAAGACCCAGTACTTC
>once|NA|TRBJ1-2|TRBV6-1
CASSEAVPYGYTF
TGTGCCAGCAGTGAAGCAGTCCCCTATGGCTACACCTTC
>NA|NA|TRBJ1-1|TRBV13
CASSPRQRPIRNTEAFF
TGTGCCAGCAGCCCACGACAGCGCCCGATAAGGAACACTGAAGCTTTCTTT
>once|TRBD1|TRBJ1-3|TRBV5-6
CASSVRDRGPGNTIYF
TGTGCCAGCAGCGTCCGGGACAGAGGTCCTGGAAACACCATATATTTT
>few|NA|TRBJ2-1|TRBV14
CASSQGQGRHEQFF
TGTGCCAGCAGCCAAGGCCAGGGCAGGCATGAGCAGTTCTTC
>few|NA|TRBJ2-5|TRBV4-1
CASSPPDLPPPDF
TGCGCCAGCAGCCCCCCCGACCTACCACCTCCCGACTTC
>NA|TRBD1|TRBJ2-2|TRBV2
CACTGAVTGELFF
TGTGCATGCACAGGGGCGGTCACCGGGGAGCTGTTTTTT
>NA|NA|TRBJ2-1|TRBV13
CASSLGLTYYNEQFF
TGTGCCAGCAGCTTAGGCCTTACTTACTACAATGAGCAGTTCTTC
>NA|NA|TRBJ2-1|TRBV4-1
CASSQGRIEDEQFF
TGCGCCAGCAGCCAAGGTCGAATCGAGGATGAGCAGTTCTTC
>few|NA|TRBJ2-3|TRBV15
CATSKFMASGKEDTQYF
TGTGCCACCAGCAAGTTCATGGCATCCGGGAAGGAAGATACGCAGTATTTT
>few|NA|TRBJ1-1|TRBV15
CATSREGVNTEAFF
TGTGCCACCAGCAGAGAGGGAGTGAACACTGAAGCTTTCTTT
>few|NA|TRBJ2-7|TRBV21-1
CASSQLSSPYEQYF
TGTGCCAGCAGCCAACTTTCTAGCCCCTACGAGCAGTACTTC
>NA|TRBD2|TRBJ2-1|TRBV2
CASSESYAGGYNEQFF
TGTGCCAGCAGTGAATCGTACGCGGGGGGGTACAATGAGCAGTTCTTC
>NA|NA|TRBJ2-5|TRBV29-1
CSAWRETQYF
TGCAGTGCTTGGAGGGAGACCCAGTACTTC
>NA|NA|TRBJ2-5|TRBV29-1
CSVGGNPIQETQYF
TGCAGCGTTGGTGGCAACCCCATTCAAGAGACCCAGTACTTC
>NA|NA|TRBJ1-1|TRBV25-1
CASSDRQENTEAFF
TGTGCCAGCAGTGACAGACAGGAGAACACTGAAGCTTTCTTT
>NA|TRBD1|TRBJ1-1|TRBV5-6
CASTLTGATEAFF
TGTGCCAGCACACTCACAGGGGCGACTGAAGCTTTCTTT
>NA|NA|TRBJ2-4|TRBV2
CASRSGILAKNIQYF
TGTGCCAGCCGTAGCGGTATATTAGCCAAAAACATTCAGTACTTC
>NA|NA|TRBJ2-4|TRBV2
CASSDLALAKNIQYF
TGTGCCAGCAGTGATTTGGCGTTAGCCAAAAACATTCAGTACTTC
>NA|NA|TRBJ2-1|TRBV29-1
CSVDGILPPQSSYNEQFF
TGCAGCGTTGACGGGATTTTGCCTCCCCAAAGCTCCTACAATGAGCAGTTCTTC
>few|NA|TRBJ2-5|TRBV4-2
CASSQVNREQETQYF
TGTGCCAGCAGCCAAGTGAACCGAGAACAAGAGACCCAGTACTTC
>NA|NA|TRBJ1-3|TRBV9
CASSLQGEGHTIYF
TGTGCCAGCAGTTTACAGGGAGAAGGGCACACCATATATTTT
>NA|NA|TRBJ1-1|TRBV18
CASSPGTSTEAFF
TGTGCCAGCTCACCAGGGACGAGCACTGAAGCTTTCTTT
>NA|NA|TRBJ2-1|TRBV30
CAWSVRRGGLDEQFF
TGTGCCTGGAGTGTACGGAGGGGGGGCCTCGATGAGCAGTTCTTC
>NA|NA|TRBJ2-7|TRBV5-6
CASSFKGVGYEQYF
TGTGCCAGCAGCTTTAAGGGGGTAGGCTACGAGCAGTACTTC
>NA|NA|TRBJ1-6|TRBV7-9
CASSPRTDSYNSPLHF
TGTGCCAGCAGCCCCAGGACAGACTCCTATAATTCACCCCTCCACTTT
>NA|NA|TRBJ1-2|TRBV15
CATSREGRVNYGYTF
TGTGCCACCAGCAGAGAGGGCAGGGTGAACTATGGCTACACCTTC
>few|NA|TRBJ1-1|TRBV7-9
CASRPQGRGTEAFF
TGTGCCAGCAGGCCCCAGGGTAGGGGCACTGAAGCTTTCTTT
>NA|NA|TRBJ2-1|TRBV6-1
CASSDKNEQFF
TGTGCCAGCAGTGACAAAAATGAGCAGTTCTTC
>NA|NA|TRBJ1-5|TRBV28
CASSLLLGSDNQPQHF
TGTGCCAGCAGTTTATTATTAGGGTCTGACAATCAGCCCCAGCATTTT
>few|NA|TRBJ1-5|TRBV27
CASGSNQPQHF
TGTGCCAGCGGTAGCAATCAGCCCCAGCATTTT
>NA|TRBD1|TRBJ2-1|TRBV7-7
CASSLALTGVDEQFF
TGTGCCAGCAGCTTAGCGTTGACAGGGGTTGATGAGCAGTTCTTC
>NA|NA|TRBJ1-6|TRBV4-1
CASSQEARTGSPLHF
TGCGCCAGCAGCCAAGAGGCAAGAACGGGTTCACCCCTCCACTTT
>NA|NA|TRBJ1-4|TRBV25-1
CASYSSEKLFF
TGTGCCAGCTATTCATCCGAGAAACTGTTTTTT
>NA|NA|TRBJ2-1|TRBV27
CASSPLGGGANNEQFF
TGTGCCAGCAGTCCCCTGGGAGGGGGGGCAAACAATGAGCAGTTCTTC
>NA|NA|TRBJ1-4|TRBV29-1
CSVESGRQMELFF
TGCAGCGTTGAATCGGGCCGCCAAATGGAACTGTTTTTT
>NA|NA|TRBJ2-7|TRBV23-1
CASSGRVHEQYF
TGCGCCAGCAGTGGAAGGGTCCACGAGCAGTACTTC
>NA|NA|TRBJ2-1|TRBV19
CASSQSLNNEQFF
TGTGCCAGTAGTCAAAGCCTAAACAATGAGCAGTTCTTC
>NA|TRBD2|TRBJ2-1|TRBV29-1
CSVAGTSGGANEQFF
TGCAGCGTTGCTGGGACTAGCGGGGGGGCCAATGAGCAGTTCTTC
>NA|NA|TRBJ1-2|TRBV29-1
CSVAEGGYGYTF
TGCAGCGTAGCGGAGGGAGGTTATGGCTACACCTTC